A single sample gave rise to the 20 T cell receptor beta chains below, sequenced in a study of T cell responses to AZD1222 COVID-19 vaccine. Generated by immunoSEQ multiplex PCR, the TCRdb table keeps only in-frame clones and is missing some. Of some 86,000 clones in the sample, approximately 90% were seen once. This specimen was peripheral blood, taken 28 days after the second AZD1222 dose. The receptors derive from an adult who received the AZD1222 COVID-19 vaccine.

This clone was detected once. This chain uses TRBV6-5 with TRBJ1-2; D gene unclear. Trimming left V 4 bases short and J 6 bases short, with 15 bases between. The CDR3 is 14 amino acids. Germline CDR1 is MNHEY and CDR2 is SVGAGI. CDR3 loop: CASSSAGLRNGYTF. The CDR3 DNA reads TGTGCCAGCAGTTCTGCAGGTTTACGGAATGGCTACACCTTC.

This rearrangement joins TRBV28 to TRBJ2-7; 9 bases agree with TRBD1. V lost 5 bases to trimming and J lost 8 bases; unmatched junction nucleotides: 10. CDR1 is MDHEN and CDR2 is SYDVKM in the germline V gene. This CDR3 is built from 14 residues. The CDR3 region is CASSPPDRGSKQYF. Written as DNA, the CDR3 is TGTGCCAGCAGTCCCCCGGACAGGGGAAGCAAGCAGTACTTC. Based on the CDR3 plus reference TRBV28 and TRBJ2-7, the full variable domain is DVKVTQSSRYLVKRTGEKVFLECVQDMDHENMFWYRQDPGLGLRLIYFSYDVKMKEKGDIPEGYSVSREKKERFSLILESASTNQTSMYLCASSPPDRGSKQYFGPGTRLTVT.

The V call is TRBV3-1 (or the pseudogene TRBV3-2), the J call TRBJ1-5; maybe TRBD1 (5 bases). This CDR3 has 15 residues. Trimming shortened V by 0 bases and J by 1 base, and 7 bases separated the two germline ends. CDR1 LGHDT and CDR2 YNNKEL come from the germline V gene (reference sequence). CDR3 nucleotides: TGTGCCAGCAGCCAAGACGGGGGAAGCAATCAGCCCCAGCATTTT. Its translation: CASSQDGGSNQPQHF.

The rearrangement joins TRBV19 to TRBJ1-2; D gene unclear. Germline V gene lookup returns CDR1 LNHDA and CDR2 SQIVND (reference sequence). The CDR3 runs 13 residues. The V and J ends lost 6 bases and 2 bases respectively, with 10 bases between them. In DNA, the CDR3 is TGTGCCAGTAGGACGGGGTTAAACTATGGCTACACCTTC. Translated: CASRTGLNYGYTF.

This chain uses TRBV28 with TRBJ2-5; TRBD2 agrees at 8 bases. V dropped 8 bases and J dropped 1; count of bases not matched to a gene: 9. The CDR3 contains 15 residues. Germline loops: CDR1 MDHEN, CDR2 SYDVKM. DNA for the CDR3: TGTGCCAGCTCACCCCGGGGGGGGACCCAAGAGACCCAGTACTTC. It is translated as CASSPRGGTQETQYF.

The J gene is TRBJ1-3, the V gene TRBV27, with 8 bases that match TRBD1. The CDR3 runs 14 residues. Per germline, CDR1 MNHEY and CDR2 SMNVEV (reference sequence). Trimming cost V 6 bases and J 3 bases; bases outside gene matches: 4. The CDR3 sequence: CASRAGTGGNTIYF. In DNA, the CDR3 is TGTGCCAGCAGGGCCGGGACAGGTGGAAACACCATATATTTT.

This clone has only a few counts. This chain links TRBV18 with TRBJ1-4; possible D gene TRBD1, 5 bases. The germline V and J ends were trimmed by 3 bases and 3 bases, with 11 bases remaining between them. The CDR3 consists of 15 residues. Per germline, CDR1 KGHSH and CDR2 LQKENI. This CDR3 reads CASSPSNRPNEKLFF. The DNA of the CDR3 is TGTGCCAGCTCACCGTCTAACAGGCCTAATGAAAAACTGTTTTTT.

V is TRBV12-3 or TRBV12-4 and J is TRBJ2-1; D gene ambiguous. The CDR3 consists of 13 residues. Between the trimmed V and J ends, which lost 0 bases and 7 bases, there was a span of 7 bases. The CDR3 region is CASSLAPRNEQFF. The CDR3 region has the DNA TGTGCCAGCAGTTTAGCCCCGCGTAATGAGCAGTTCTTC.

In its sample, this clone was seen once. The CDR3 DNA follows: TGTGCCAGCAGTTACTCGAGCATTCGGAATAATTCACCCCTCCACTTT. It yields the protein CASSYSSIRNNSPLHF. The gene calls are TRBV6-5 and TRBJ1-6; D not certain. Trimming removed 0 bases from V and 5 bases from J, with 11 bases in between. Germline V gene lookup returns CDR1 MNHEY and CDR2 SVGAGI. The CDR3 has 16 amino acids.

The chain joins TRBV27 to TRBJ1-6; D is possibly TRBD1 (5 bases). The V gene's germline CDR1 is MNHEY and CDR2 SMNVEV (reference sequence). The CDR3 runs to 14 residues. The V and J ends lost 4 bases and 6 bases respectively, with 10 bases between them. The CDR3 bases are TGTGCCAGCAGTTACACAGGTGCTAATTCACCCCTCCACTTT. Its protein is CASSYTGANSPLHF.

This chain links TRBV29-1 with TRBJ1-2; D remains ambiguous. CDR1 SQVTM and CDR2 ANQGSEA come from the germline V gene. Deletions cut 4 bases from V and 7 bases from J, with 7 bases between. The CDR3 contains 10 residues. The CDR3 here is CSVGAPGYTF. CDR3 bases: TGCAGCGTTGGGGCTCCTGGCTACACCTTC.

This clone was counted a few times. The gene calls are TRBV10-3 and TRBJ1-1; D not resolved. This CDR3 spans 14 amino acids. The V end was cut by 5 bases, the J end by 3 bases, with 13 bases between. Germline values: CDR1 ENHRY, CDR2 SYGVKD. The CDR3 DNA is TGTGCCATCAGTCCCTCGGTGGTGTACACTGAAGCTTTCTTT. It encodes CAISPSVVYTEAFF.

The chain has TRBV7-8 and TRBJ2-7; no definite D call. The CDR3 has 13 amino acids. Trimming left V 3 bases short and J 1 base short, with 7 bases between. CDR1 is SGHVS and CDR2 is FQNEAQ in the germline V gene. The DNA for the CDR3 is TGTGCCAGCAGCTTGGACGGGTCCTACGAGCAGTACTTC. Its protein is CASSLDGSYEQYF.

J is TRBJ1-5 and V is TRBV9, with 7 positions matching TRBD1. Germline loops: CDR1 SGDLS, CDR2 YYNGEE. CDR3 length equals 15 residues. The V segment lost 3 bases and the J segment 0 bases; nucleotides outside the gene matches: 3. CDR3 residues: CASSAGQLSNQPQHF. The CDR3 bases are TGTGCCAGCAGCGCGGGACAGCTTAGCAATCAGCCCCAGCATTTT.

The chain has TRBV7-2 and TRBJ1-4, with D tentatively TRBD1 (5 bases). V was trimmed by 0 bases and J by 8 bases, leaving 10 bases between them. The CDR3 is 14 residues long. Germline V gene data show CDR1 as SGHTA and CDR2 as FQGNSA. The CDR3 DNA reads TGTGCCAGCAGCTTAGCCAGGGATAAAGAAAAACTGTTTTTT. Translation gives CASSLARDKEKLFF.

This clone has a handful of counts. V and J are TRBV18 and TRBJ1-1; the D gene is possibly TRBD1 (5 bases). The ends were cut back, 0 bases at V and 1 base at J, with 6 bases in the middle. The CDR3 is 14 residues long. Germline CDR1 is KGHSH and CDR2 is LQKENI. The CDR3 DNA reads TGTGCCAGCTCACCACCGGGACGGAACACTGAAGCTTTCTTT. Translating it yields CASSPPGRNTEAFF. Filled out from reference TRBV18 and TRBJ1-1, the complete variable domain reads NAGVMQNPRHLVRRRGQEARLRCSPMKGHSHVYWYRQLPEEGLKFMVYLQKENIIDESGMPKERFSAEFPKEGPSILRIQQVVRGDSAAYFCASSPPGRNTEAFFGQGTRLTVV.

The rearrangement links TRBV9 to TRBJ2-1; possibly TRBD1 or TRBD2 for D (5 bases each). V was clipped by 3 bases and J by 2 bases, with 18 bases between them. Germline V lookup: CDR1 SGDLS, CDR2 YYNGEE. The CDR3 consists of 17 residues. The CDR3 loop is CASSDSRLGVTYNEQFF. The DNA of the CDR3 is TGTGCCAGCAGCGACAGTAGATTGGGGGTCACCTACAATGAGCAGTTCTTC.

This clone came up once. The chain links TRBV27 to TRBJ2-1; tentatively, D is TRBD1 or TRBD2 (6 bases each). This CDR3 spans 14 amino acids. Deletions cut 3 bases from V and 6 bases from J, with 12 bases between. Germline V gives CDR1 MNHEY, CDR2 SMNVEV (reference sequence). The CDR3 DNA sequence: TGTGCCAGCAGTTTGTGGGGGGCCCTCAATGAGCAGTTCTTC. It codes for CASSLWGALNEQFF.

CDR3 loop: CASSLGRESGYTF. The CDR3 region has the DNA TGTGCCAGCAGCTTGGGCAGGGAAAGTGGCTACACCTTC. The chain links TRBV5-6 to TRBJ1-2; D may be TRBD1 (5 bases). Trimming pared 0 bases from V and 7 bases from J, leaving 10 bases between. This CDR3 has 13 amino acids. Per germline, CDR1 SGHDT and CDR2 YYEEEE.

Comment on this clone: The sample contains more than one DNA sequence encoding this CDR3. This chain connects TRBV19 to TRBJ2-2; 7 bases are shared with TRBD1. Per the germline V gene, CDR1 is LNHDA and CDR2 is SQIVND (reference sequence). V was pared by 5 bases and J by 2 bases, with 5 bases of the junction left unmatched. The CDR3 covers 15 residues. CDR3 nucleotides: TGTGCCAGTAGTCTAGGACAGGTTAACACCGGGGAGCTGTTTTTT. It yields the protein CASSLGQVNTGELFF.